What follows are 9 T cell receptor beta chains derived from one specimen sequenced in a study of blood T cell repertoires in COVID-19. Only in-frame clones appear in the TCRdb table, and some are missing; sequencing was by immunoSEQ multiplex PCR. The sample has 200,000 or so clones, roughly 80% seen once. Material: peripheral blood. Receptor source: a woman older than 75 with acute or convalescent COVID-19.

The J gene is TRBJ1-6, the V gene TRBV30, with a possible D match to TRBD1 (6 bases). The V end lost 4 bases, the J end lost 9 bases, and 13 bases lay between the germline ends. CDR1 is GTSNPN and CDR2 is SVGIG in the germline V gene (reference sequence). This CDR3 comprises 13 residues. The CDR3 sequence: CAWMTGIGSPLHF. As DNA, the CDR3 is TGTGCCTGGATGACAGGAATCGGTTCACCCCTCCACTTT. Full variable domain (outside the CDR3, taken from reference TRBV30 and TRBJ1-6): SQTIHQWPATLVQPVGSPLSLECTVEGTSNPNLYWYRQAAGRGLQLLFYSVGIGQISSEVPQNLSASRPQDRQFILSSKKLLLSDSGFYLCAWMTGIGSPLHFGNGTRLTVT.

The J gene is TRBJ1-1, the V gene TRBV5-8, with D perhaps matching TRBD1 (5 bases). The CDR3 is 14 amino acids. The V gene's germline CDR1 is SGHTS and CDR2 YDEGEE. V was pared by 7 bases and J by 1 base, with 14 bases between. The CDR3 here is CASRPTGGNTEAFF. In DNA, the CDR3 is TGTGCCAGCCGGCCGACCGGGGGGAACACTGAAGCTTTCTTT.

The CDR3 loop reads CASSPGTLSYEQYF. As DNA, the CDR3 is TGTGCCAGCTCACCTGGGACACTATCCTACGAGCAGTACTTC. J is TRBJ2-7 and V is TRBV18, with a tentative D call TRBD1 (6 bases). Germline lookup yields CDR1 KGHSH and CDR2 LQKENI. The CDR3 consists of 14 residues. The V gene lost 3 bases and the J gene lost 1 base, with 10 bases spanning the gap. Drawing the rest from reference TRBV18 and TRBJ2-7, the complete variable domain is NAGVMQNPRHLVRRRGQEARLRCSPMKGHSHVYWYRQLPEEGLKFMVYLQKENIIDESGMPKERFSAEFPKEGPSILRIQQVVRGDSAAYFCASSPGTLSYEQYFGPGTRLTVT.

The V call is TRBV10-3, the J call TRBJ2-4, with D tentatively TRBD2 (5 bases). The CDR3 totals 17 residues. Germline CDR1 and CDR2: ENHRY and SYGVKD. V lost 0 bases to trimming and J lost 1 base, with 13 bases between them. CDR3 sequence reads: CAISESQLAGAKNIQYF. The DNA for the CDR3 is TGTGCCATCAGTGAGTCGCAGCTAGCTGGGGCCAAAAACATTCAGTACTTC.

The chain has TRBV7-3 and TRBJ1-5; D is unresolved. V was shortened by 6 bases and J by 11 bases, with 8 bases between the two germline ends. Germline lookup yields CDR1 SGHTA and CDR2 FQGTGA. The CDR3 has 10 amino acids. CDR3 region: CASSERAQHF. CDR3 in DNA: TGTGCCAGCAGTGAGCGAGCCCAGCATTTT.

The V gene is TRBV7-2, the J gene TRBJ2-5; the match to TRBD1 covers 10 bases. The CDR3 runs to 15 residues. Germline loops: CDR1 SGHTA, CDR2 FQGNSA. V dropped 4 bases and J dropped 4; count of bases not matched to a gene: 6. In nucleotides, the CDR3 is TGTGCCAGCAGCTCCCGGACAGGGGGAGGAGAGACCCAGTACTTC. Protein sequence: CASSSRTGGGETQYF. Variable domain in full (rest from reference TRBV7-2 and TRBJ2-5): GAGVSQSPSNKVTEKGKDVELRCDPISGHTALYWYRQSLGQGLEFLIYFQGNSAPDKSGLPSDRFSAERTGGSVSTLTIQRTQQEDSAVYLCASSSRTGGGETQYFGPGTRLLVL.

The chain joins TRBV11-3 to TRBJ1-6; D possibly corresponds to TRBD1 (6 bases). Germline loops: CDR1 SGHNT, CDR2 YENEEA. The CDR3 runs 16 residues. V was shortened by 0 bases and J by 6 bases, with 12 bases between the two germline ends. CDR3 in DNA: TGTGCCAGCAGCTTAGATACGGGGGGGCTTAATTCACCCCTCCACTTT. Translated, it gives CASSLDTGGLNSPLHF.

The chain couples TRBV10-3 to TRBJ1-1; D unresolved. CDR3 length equals 13 residues. V lost 3 bases, J lost 1 base, and 6 bases lay in between. Germline CDR1 ENHRY, CDR2 SYGVKD. The CDR3 bases are TGTGCCATCAGTGACCCCAAGAACACTGAAGCTTTCTTT. As protein: CAISDPKNTEAFF.

The chain links TRBV7-2 to TRBJ1-4; D not resolved. The CDR3 is made up of 14 amino acids. Looked up from germline, CDR1 is SGHTA and CDR2 is FQGNSA. V was pared by 3 bases and J by 7 bases, with 12 bases between. The CDR3, as DNA: TGTGCCAGCAGCTTCCCGGTACGAGGTGAAAAACTGTTTTTT. Its translation: CASSFPVRGEKLFF.